The present TCR beta chain was sequenced within a study of blood T cell repertoires in COVID-19. The overall study: The United States, Italy and Spain were the sources of the acute and convalescent COVID-19 samples. PBMCs, B-cell-depleted T cells, or T cells provided the cDNA or gDNA that made up the material.

Methods used by the authors: Amplification of reference gene primers provided the estimated nucleated cell counts. TCRdb's table, derived via immunoSEQ multiplex PCR, lists solely in-frame clones and lacks some. V, J and clone size reflect that table, while D and trimming were determined from the DNA. Of around 250,000 clones listed, 89% are singletons. The CDR3 is made up of 17 amino acids. Germline V lookup: CDR1 SGHDT, CDR2 YYEEEE. Trimming cost V 5 bases and J 5 bases; bases outside gene matches: 9. The sequenced material came from peripheral blood. The source is a woman between 35 and 50 years old who had recovered from COVID-19. The chain has TRBV5-6 and TRBJ2-5; 16 nucleotides line up with TRBD2. The CDR3, as DNA: TGTGCCAGCAGTCGTCCGGGACTAGCGGGAGGGTGGGAGACCCAGTACTTC. The encoded protein is CASSRPGLAGGWETQYF.